This TCR beta chain was observed in a study of cytomegalovirus exposure and HLA in healthy donors. Germline V lookup: CDR1 LNHNV, CDR2 YYDKDF (reference sequence). CDR3 size: 15 residues. V was pared by 2 bases and J by 2 bases, with 4 bases of the junction left unmatched. The PCR used 60 Vbeta and 13 Jbeta primers. Data came from immunoSEQ multiplex PCR; TCRdb stores just in-frame clones and leaves some out. Altogether approximately 170,000 clones are present, roughly 80% being singletons, with the ten largest covering 1.5% to 2%. This TCR was recovered from a woman under 30 in good health and CMV-seronegative. The sample comprised PBMCs. The gene calls are TRBV15 and TRBJ2-7; 9 bases fit TRBD1. CDR3 coding DNA: TGTGCCACCAGCAGACAGGGACAGGGTCCCTACGAGCAGTACTTC. Amino acid sequence: CATSRQGQGPYEQYF.